This TCR beta chain appears in the sequencing data of a study of T cells in Graves' hyperthyroidism and ophthalmopathy. Notes on the study in general: In blood, most of the thyroid clonotypes expanded above 0.001 were also present.

Trimming removed 2 bases from V and 0 bases from J, with 12 bases in between. This CDR3 comprises 16 residues. Germline V lookup: CDR1 MDHEN, CDR2 SYDVKM. This clonotype was counted ten times or more. What it recognizes is unknown. Among ophthalmopathy patients, the Clinical Activity Score reached at least 3, the NOSPECS grade reached at least 4, and duration remained under 3 months. TCR beta CDR3 regions were amplified from RNA. TCR CDR3 regions were first amplified by RT-PCR with HTBI primers. In TCRdb, the multiplex PCR reads were re-called with MiXCR into one record per CDR3 protein. The table includes around 390,000 distinct CDR3 sequences, about 14% detected once.

What was sequenced was blood. The receptor comes from a woman aged 30 to 39 with Graves' ophthalmopathy. The V and J genes are TRBV28 and TRBJ2-3; D remains unclear. CDR3 residues: CASSLLGHLSTDTQYF. The DNA for the CDR3 is TGTGCCAGCAGTTTACTAGGCCACTTGAGCACAGATACGCAGTATTTT.